This T cell receptor (beta chain) came from a study of cytomegalovirus exposure and HLA in healthy donors. Details on this clone: One junction end disagrees with the germline gene, perhaps due to a read error.

Germline CDR1 MNHEY, CDR2 SMNVEV (reference sequence). The CDR3 is 16 amino acids. It was with 60 Vbeta and 13 Jbeta primers that the PCR ran. The table came from immunoSEQ multiplex PCR; TCRdb's copy has only in-frame clones and leaves some out. This table has about 130,000 clones, about 10% appearing once. The TCR comes from a woman aged 18-30 years in good health and CMV-seropositive. The V and J genes are TRBV27 and TRBJ2-2, with D perhaps TRBD2 (5 bases). The sequenced sample consisted of PBMCs. The CDR3 region is CASSLSPHGAPGEMFF. The CDR3 region has the DNA TGTGCCAGCAGTTTATCCCCCCACGGAGCCCCCGGGGAGATGTTTTTC.